Sequencing of this T cell receptor beta chain was carried out in a study of blood T cell repertoires in COVID-19. Whole-study context: The United States, Italy and Spain supplied acute and convalescent COVID-19 samples. T cells, B-cell-depleted T cells, or PBMCs supplied cDNA or gDNA.

In this sample, this clone turned up once. Looked up from germline, CDR1 is SGHTA and CDR2 is FQGNSA. The V end was cut by 5 bases, the J end by 2 bases, with 8 bases between. The CDR3 is 13 residues long. The authors' processing: From reference gene primer amplification, estimates of nucleated cell counts were derived. Clones were read by immunoSEQ multiplex PCR, and TCRdb kept only the in-frame ones, dropping some. V and J calls plus clone size are reproduced from that table; the DNA served to infer D and trimming. The profile shows approximately 67,000 clones, roughly 89% of them singletons. Sequencing was carried out using peripheral blood. The TCR comes from a woman aged 80 or over with acute or convalescent COVID-19. The J gene is TRBJ2-3, the V gene TRBV7-2; D remains ambiguous. For the CDR3, the DNA is TGTGCCAGCAGCCCTTCTTCCACAGATACGCAGTATTTT. Its translation is CASSPSSTDTQYF. Based on the CDR3 plus reference TRBV7-2 and TRBJ2-3, the full variable domain is GAGVSQSPSNKVTEKGKDVELRCDPISGHTALYWYRQSLGQGLEFLIYFQGNSAPDKSGLPSDRFSAERTGGSVSTLTIQRTQQEDSAVYLCASSPSSTDTQYFGPGTRLTVL.